This T cell receptor beta chain was sequenced in a study of T cell responses to AZD1222 COVID-19 vaccine (dated by TCRdb to the early 2020s). Concerning the study at large: A total of 233 trial participants underwent TCR sequencing, of whom 207 received two doses of AZD1222 and about 25 received two doses of the MenACWY control vaccine. Trial participants were enrolled by age into subgroups of 18-55, 56-69 and 70-plus years, and 148, 28 and 57 TCR-sequenced participants, respectively, were included in these subgroups. What the research found in general, with its limitations: Only five or six AZD1222 recipients were SARS-CoV-2 seropositive at baseline, limiting conclusions about previously exposed vaccinees. A significant rise in spike-specific TCR breadth and depth was observed after two AZD1222 doses relative to day 0 and relative to MenACWY recipients. Participants were mostly white British and included more females than males, and it was suggested by the authors that clonal diversity may have been underestimated. The vaccine-associated CD4 TCRs covered the entire spike protein, and the dominant responses fell in regions 160-218 and 743-854. The 56-69-year group was small, and its depth increase did not reach significance, likely because of low power. No day 14 peak-response samples were available, so repertoires were characterized only after the peak T cell response. Epitopes outside the regions mutated in the B.1.351 and B.1.1.7 variants were reportedly recognized by nearly half of the unique spike-specific TCRs.

This clone has a single count. Its antigen is not yet known. Nothing much larger sits one base from this clone, and base qualities are not available. Taken with the paper, the label for time point translates to: about 28 days (+/-7) after the second vaccine dose. AZD1222 recipients given second doses at about 4 weeks or at about 12 weeks were pooled, since spike-specific TCR depth and breadth were not found to differ between the two schedules. Vaccinee samples were obtained from the UK trials COV001 and COV002, which included a single-blind randomized controlled phase 2/3 trial of AZD1222 (ChAdOx1 nCoV-19) in healthy adults. For TCRbeta chain sequencing, PBMC samples from trial participants were taken at day 0 and at day 28 after the second dose. The CDR3 numbers 15 residues from cysteine through phenylalanine. Solely the CDR3 DNA is kept, with 45 bases framed from the first base. After removal of 5 bases from V and 1 base from J, the junction retains 7 bases not matched to a gene. The germline V gene provides CDR1 SGHVS and CDR2 FNYEAQ.

The CDR3 regions of human TCRbeta chains were analyzed by immunosequencing. Concerning the study's data processing: TCRs in the repertoires were compared against a reference library of SARS-CoV-2-specific TCRs that had been generated with the MIRA antigen-specificity platform. Breadth was defined as the fraction of unique TCRs that were SARS-CoV-2-associated. Depth was defined as the fraction of total T cells that were SARS-CoV-2-associated. Using the MIRA data, each spike-specific TCR was mapped to the spike region that the TCR reacts to and placed in a CD4 or CD8 class. Log10-transformed breadth and depth values were compared by one-way ANOVA with Sidak's multiple comparisons tests. TCRdb limited this immuneACCESS table to in-frame rearrangements with V and J called. A share of clones is missing; checked studies link under half to unresolved V genes, and the rest is unexplained. The V and J calls and clone size come from that table; D and trimming were worked out from the DNA. This sample has 25,000 or so clones in its table, and 80% to 90% of those were observed once. More than 30% of the sample belongs to the ten largest clones.

The rearrangement combines TRBV7-6 with TRBJ2-5, and 7 bases in between align with TRBD1. This sample comprised peripheral blood, obtained 28 days after the second AZD1222 dose. This receptor was identified in an adult who received the AZD1222 COVID-19 vaccine. The base sequence is TGTGCCAGCAGCCGTAGGACAGGACGCCAAGAGACCCAGTACTTC. Translated, this gives CASSRRTGRQETQYF.